A single sample gave rise to the 28 T cell receptor beta chains below, sequenced in a study of shared clonotypes between healthy human individuals. Using immunoSEQ multiplex PCR, the repertoire was profiled, and TCRdb retains in-frame clones only, with some absent. The top ten clones hold more than 0.35% of a sample with a few million clones, less than 95% of them seen once. The sequenced sample consisted of naive CD4+ T cells from PBMCs. Subset indicated: CD45RA+ positively selected. These receptors came from a man between 18 and 29 years old in good health. Some clones in this sample may be carry-over from other donors' samples.

This chain uses TRBV18 with TRBJ1-1; D possibly corresponds to TRBD1 (5 bases). Trimming shortened V by 1 base and J by 4 bases, and 13 bases separated the two germline ends. The CDR3 runs 15 residues. Germline V gives CDR1 KGHSH, CDR2 LQKENI. CDR3 coding DNA: TGTGCCAGCTCACCACGCGGCATGGGACCCACTGAAGCTTTCTTT. Translating it yields CASSPRGMGPTEAFF.

V is TRBV5-1 and J is TRBJ2-3; TRBD1 agrees at 10 bases. This CDR3 is 18 amino acids long. Germline assignment: CDR1 SGHRS and CDR2 YFSETQ. V trimming: 4 bases; J trimming: 1 base; junction bases outside the gene matches: 12. As DNA, the CDR3 is TGCGCCAGCAGCCAGAACCCCCGACAGGGGGCGGGCACAGATACGCAGTATTTT. Translated, it gives CASSQNPRQGAGTDTQYF.

The count of this clone is one. The chain recombines TRBV19 with TRBJ1-2; 8 bases are shared with TRBD1. Trimming at V came to 4 bases and at J to 7 bases, leaving 8 bases not matched to a gene. The CDR3 runs to 14 residues. Germline V lookup: CDR1 LNHDA, CDR2 SQIVND (reference sequence). The CDR3 coding sequence is TGTGCCAGTAGTAGAGGACAGGGTTCAACTGGCTACACCTTC. Protein sequence: CASSRGQGSTGYTF.

V usage is TRBV10-3 and J usage is TRBJ2-1; TRBD2 aligns across 9 bases. The CDR3 consists of 17 residues. Germline V gene data show CDR1 as ENHRY and CDR2 as SYGVKD. The trim removed 7 bases at V and 7 bases at J, leaving 17 bases unmatched. The CDR3 DNA is TGTGCCATCAACCCTAGCGGGACCCCCCGAAACTCGAATGAGCAGTTCTTC. Its translation is CAINPSGTPRNSNEQFF.

This sequence joins TRBV7-6 and TRBJ2-7; TRBD1 matches at 11 bases. Germline V lookup: CDR1 SGHVS, CDR2 FNYEAQ. V was clipped by 5 bases and J by 5 bases; unmatched bases: 11. The CDR3 is made up of 16 amino acids. The CDR3 protein is CASSQTYGTGGNEQYF. Here the CDR3 DNA reads TGTGCCAGCAGCCAAACCTACGGGACAGGGGGTAACGAGCAGTACTTC.

This clone occurred once. V usage is TRBV27 and J usage is TRBJ1-4; the D is unclear. The CDR3 is 14 amino acids. The V and J ends lost 3 bases and 5 bases respectively, with 10 bases between them. The germline CDR1 and CDR2 sequences are MNHEY and SMNVEV (reference sequence). This CDR3 is CASSLVGWNEKLFF. CDR3 nucleotides: TGTGCCAGCAGTTTGGTAGGGTGGAATGAAAAACTGTTTTTT.

V gene TRBV6-5 combines with J gene TRBJ2-1; TRBD2 matches at 11 bases. Per germline, CDR1 MNHEY and CDR2 SVGAGI. CDR3 size: 11 residues. V lost 5 bases, J lost 14 bases, and 2 bases stayed unmatched. CDR3: CASSRSGREFF. In DNA, the CDR3 is TGTGCCAGCAGTCGTAGCGGGAGGGAGTTCTTC.

This chain joins TRBV19 and TRBJ1-2; D not certain. This CDR3 contains 11 residues. V was cut by 6 bases and J by 8 bases, with 10 bases left in between. Germline-derived CDR1 and CDR2 are LNHDA and SQIVND (reference sequence). CDR3 sequence (DNA): TGTGCCAGTAGCCGGGAAGGGGGCTACACCTTC. Residues: CASSREGGYTF.

The chain uses TRBV5-1 and TRBJ2-1, with TRBD2 matching 11 bases. CDR1 and CDR2 from the germline V gene are SGHRS and YFSETQ. The CDR3 totals 17 residues. With 3 bases clipped from V and 9 bases from J, the junction kept 14 bases outside the gene matches. CDR3 sequence (DNA): TGCGCCAGCAGCTCGAGGACTAGCGGGTTACGGAGGGGTGAGCAGTTCTTC. Residues: CASSSRTSGLRRGEQFF. The whole variable domain, remainder taken from reference TRBV5-1 and TRBJ2-1, is KAGVTQTPRYLIKTRGQQVTLSCSPISGHRSVSWYQQTPGQGLQFLFEYFSETQRNKGNFPGRFSGRQFSNSRSEMNVSTLELGDSALYLCASSSRTSGLRRGEQFFGPGTRLTVL.

The V call is TRBV27, the J call TRBJ2-3, with D unclear. The germline V gene has CDR1 MNHEY and CDR2 SMNVEV (reference sequence). The V gene lost 7 bases and the J gene lost 0 bases, with 17 bases spanning the gap. The CDR3 covers 16 residues. CDR3 sequence: CASNTRRVTSTDTQYF. CDR3 sequence (DNA): TGTGCCAGCAATACCCGTAGAGTCACTAGCACAGATACGCAGTATTTT.

The V gene is TRBV29-1, the J gene TRBJ2-1; TRBD2 matches at 8 bases. The CDR3 extends over 12 amino acids. Germline V lookup: CDR1 SQVTM, CDR2 ANQGSEA. J was trimmed by 16 bases and V by 5 bases; bases with no gene match: 13. The CDR3 coding sequence is TGCAGCGTTAATAATGCGGGGGGTCCCTTCTTCTTC. It codes for CSVNNAGGPFFF.

J is TRBJ2-2 and V is TRBV5-1, with D uncertain. Germline CDR1 is SGHRS and CDR2 is YFSETQ. Trimming stripped 4 bases from V and 3 bases from J, with 16 bases between. The CDR3 has 16 residues. The CDR3 is CASSALVGRDTGELFF. The CDR3 DNA sequence: TGCGCCAGCAGCGCCTTGGTCGGCCGGGACACCGGGGAGCTGTTTTTT.

This chain uses TRBV9 with TRBJ2-1; TRBD1 agrees at 7 bases. The CDR3 runs to 16 residues. Looked up from germline, CDR1 is SGDLS and CDR2 is YYNGEE. The ends lost 0 bases at V and 4 bases at J; junction bases unmatched: 7. The CDR3 here is CASSVEAWGQYNEQFF. As DNA, the CDR3 is TGTGCCAGCAGCGTAGAAGCTTGGGGACAGTACAATGAGCAGTTCTTC.

The CDR3 loop is CAISEFRGQGGETQYF. Written as DNA, the CDR3 is TGTGCCATCAGTGAGTTCCGGGGACAAGGTGGTGAGACCCAGTACTTC. The J gene is TRBJ2-5, the V gene TRBV10-3; D may be TRBD1 (6 bases). Trimming took 1 base from V and 5 from J, leaving 17 bases between them. This CDR3 has 16 amino acids. CDR1 and CDR2 from the germline V gene are ENHRY and SYGVKD.

The gene calls are TRBV18 and TRBJ1-2, with 7 bases identical to TRBD1. This CDR3 contains 15 residues. V shed 1 base and J 5 bases; nucleotides not matched to a gene: 7. Germline V lookup: CDR1 KGHSH, CDR2 LQKENI. In DNA, the CDR3 is TGTGCCAGCTCACCACGTGGACAGGCGGAGTATGGCTACACCTTC. Its translation is CASSPRGQAEYGYTF.

V is TRBV10-3 and J is TRBJ1-1, with TRBD1 as a possible D gene (6 bases). Trimming pared 7 bases from V and 1 base from J, leaving 13 bases between. The V gene's germline CDR1 is ENHRY and CDR2 SYGVKD. The CDR3 runs 14 residues. The CDR3 loop reads CAITRGRENTEAFF. The DNA for the CDR3 is TGTGCCATCACCAGGGGCCGCGAGAACACTGAAGCTTTCTTT.

The V gene is TRBV5-1, the J gene TRBJ2-1; D is perhaps TRBD2 (5 bases). V was cut by 3 bases and J by 1 base, with 14 bases left in between. The CDR3 length is 16 residues. The germline V gene has CDR1 SGHRS and CDR2 YFSETQ. CDR3 sequence reads: CASSSGGGQSYNEQFF. DNA of the CDR3: TGCGCCAGCAGCTCCGGAGGCGGGCAGTCCTACAATGAGCAGTTCTTC.

This clone was seen just once. The V call is TRBV11-3, the J call TRBJ2-3, with D hard to call. V was trimmed by 1 base and J by 7 bases, leaving 9 bases between them. The CDR3 contains 13 residues. The germline V gene has CDR1 SGHNT and CDR2 YENEEA. The CDR3 loop is CASSLAPVNTQYF. The CDR3 DNA follows: TGTGCCAGCAGCTTAGCCCCCGTGAATACGCAGTATTTT.

The CDR3, as DNA: TGTGCCAGCAGTCCTGGAGCAGGGAGTGGGGCCAACGTCCTGACTTTC. Protein product: CASSPGAGSGANVLTF. The genes are TRBV28 and TRBJ2-6; D is possibly TRBD1 or TRBD2 (5 bases each). CDR3 length: 16 residues. Trimming stripped 5 bases from V and 3 bases from J, with 14 bases between. Germline CDR1 and CDR2: MDHEN and SYDVKM.

The chain combines TRBV19 with TRBJ1-5; D not certain. V lost 5 bases, J lost 0 bases, and 8 bases lay in between. The CDR3 totals 14 residues. CDR1 LNHDA and CDR2 SQIVND come from the germline V gene (reference sequence). The CDR3 sequence is CASSEKNSNQPQHF. CDR3 bases: TGTGCCAGTAGTGAGAAGAATAGCAATCAGCCCCAGCATTTT.

The genes are TRBV5-4 and TRBJ2-7; TRBD1 agrees at 7 bases. The V segment lost 2 bases and the J segment 6 bases; nucleotides outside the gene matches: 11. Germline V gene data show CDR1 as SGHNT and CDR2 as YYREEE (reference sequence). This CDR3 comprises 15 residues. The CDR3 loop reads CASSFSPGGKSEQYF. The CDR3 nucleotides read TGTGCCAGCAGCTTTTCGCCAGGGGGTAAGTCCGAGCAGTACTTC.

A remark on this clone: Other DNA sequences in this sample translate to the same CDR3. The CDR3 nucleotides read TGTGCCAGCAGTCTAGAGAGCACAGATACGCAGTATTTT. Translation gives CASSLESTDTQYF. This chain links TRBV2 with TRBJ2-3; no clear D. Germline V gives CDR1 SNHLY, CDR2 FYNNEI. CDR3 length: 13 residues. V shed 5 bases and J shed 0 bases, with 6 bases lying between them.

The rearrangement links TRBV19 to TRBJ2-7; 8 nucleotides agree with TRBD2. The junction had 7 bases not matched to a gene; V was cut back by 1 base and J by 2 bases. Looked up from germline, CDR1 is LNHDA and CDR2 is SQIVND (reference sequence). The CDR3 consists of 16 residues. For the CDR3, the DNA is TGTGCCAGTAGTATAGGGCGACTAGCGAGCACCTACGAGCAGTACTTC. Translated: CASSIGRLASTYEQYF.

Here the CDR3 DNA reads TGTGCCAGCAGCTCCGTGGACAGTCTTGAAGCTTTCTTT. Amino acids: CASSSVDSLEAFF. The chain has TRBV5-8 and TRBJ1-1, with a tentative D call TRBD1 (6 bases). The CDR3 contains 13 residues. Germline-derived CDR1 and CDR2 are SGHTS and YDEGEE. V was trimmed by 3 bases and J by 7 bases, leaving 13 bases between them.

The rearrangement joins TRBV14 to TRBJ2-1, with D tentatively TRBD2 (6 bases). The V end lost 5 bases, the J end lost 0 bases, and 8 bases lay between the germline ends. CDR3 length: 14 residues. Germline assignment: CDR1 SGHDN and CDR2 FVKESK. The CDR3 DNA follows: TGTGCCAGCAGCAAGCGGGCCTCCTACAATGAGCAGTTCTTC. Protein sequence: CASSKRASYNEQFF. Supplemented by reference TRBV14 and TRBJ2-1, the full variable domain reads EAGVTQFPSHSVIEKGQTVTLRCDPISGHDNLYWYRRVMGKEIKFLLHFVKESKQDESGMPNNRFLAERTGGTYSTLKVQPAELEDSGVYFCASSKRASYNEQFFGPGTRLTVL.

The chain is built from TRBV28 and TRBJ1-1, with 11 bases identical to TRBD1. Germline loops: CDR1 MDHEN, CDR2 SYDVKM. V was pared by 4 bases and J by 10 bases, with 8 bases of the junction left unmatched. This CDR3 is 14 amino acids long. CDR3 protein: CASSSRDRGWRAFF. In DNA form, the CDR3 reads TGTGCCAGCAGTTCCCGGGACAGGGGGTGGAGAGCTTTCTTT.

CDR3 sequence: CASSKGSETQYF. CDR3 bases: TGTGCCAGCAGTAAAGGGTCGGAGACCCAGTACTTC. This chain links TRBV2 with TRBJ2-5, with D uncertain. Trimming left V 5 bases short and J 5 bases short, with 9 bases between. The CDR3 contains 12 residues. CDR1 SNHLY and CDR2 FYNNEI come from the germline V gene.

The CDR3: CASSLDSSGSTDTQYF. In nucleotides, the CDR3 is TGCGCCAGCAGCTTGGATTCTAGCGGAAGCACAGATACGCAGTATTTT. The chain has TRBV5-1 and TRBJ2-3; 7 nucleotides align to TRBD2. The CDR3 is 16 residues long. CDR1 SGHRS and CDR2 YFSETQ come from the germline V gene. V trimming: 0 bases; J trimming: 0 bases; junction bases outside the gene matches: 4. The complete variable domain, with remaining parts taken from reference TRBV5-1 and TRBJ2-3, reads KAGVTQTPRYLIKTRGQQVTLSCSPISGHRSVSWYQQTPGQGLQFLFEYFSETQRNKGNFPGRFSGRQFSNSRSEMNVSTLELGDSALYLCASSLDSSGSTDTQYFGPGTRLTVL.